This TCR beta chain was found in a study of vaccination effects on CD4 cells after COVID-19. Overall study findings and caveats: The study found marked clonal contraction of infection- and vaccine-induced clones late after vaccination. The study had few convalescent patients and no early post-infection timepoints.

The data were produced by immunoSEQ multiplex PCR, yet TCRdb's version contains in-frame clones alone and is incomplete. Altogether 40,000 to 50,000 clones are present, around 70% being singletons, with the ten largest covering roughly 26%. This clone was observed many times. Its antigen is unknown. Germline V CDR1 and CDR2: LGHNA, YSLEER. CDR3 length: 17 residues. Deletions cut 1 base from V and 3 bases from J, with 16 bases between. Before sequencing took place, the ViraFEST assay used viral peptide pools to expand antigen-specific CD4+ T cells. It was after 10 days of culture that CD4+ T cells were isolated. Nucleocapsid antibody tests were negative, and the vaccine recipients had no prior SARS-CoV-2 infection. PBMC cultures contained around 2 million cells per well, roughly 10 IU/ml IL-2 and around 9.9 ug/ml peptides.

The sample in question was CD4+ T cells from PBMCs cultured with HCoV-OC43 spike peptides, obtained before COVID-19 vaccination. This sample's subset: HCoV-OC43 spike overlapping peptide pool stimulation. The V gene is TRBV4-3, the J gene TRBJ2-4, with D perhaps TRBD1 (6 bases). This receptor was identified in a human donor who received a COVID-19 vaccine. The CDR3 here is CASSQAKQGFGKNIQYF. CDR3 nucleotide sequence: TGCGCCAGCAGCCAAGCCAAACAGGGATTCGGCAAAAACATTCAGTACTTC.